Presented here are 15 T cell receptor beta chains from one specimen sequenced in a study of blood T cell repertoires in COVID-19. This table comes from immunoSEQ multiplex PCR, and its TCRdb copy is limited to in-frame clones, with some not included. Of 200,000 to 300,000 clones in the sample, around 88% were seen once. Sequenced: peripheral blood. The receptors originated from a man aged 25 to 40 with active or convalescent COVID-19.

The V gene is TRBV27, the J gene TRBJ2-7; 7 bases align to TRBD1. The CDR3 has 21 residues. Unmatched junction bases numbered 23, after V lost 3 bases and J lost 0 bases. Germline V gives CDR1 MNHEY, CDR2 SMNVEV (reference sequence). CDR3: CASSFPSPPDRAPVSSYEQYF. The CDR3 nucleotides read TGTGCCAGCAGTTTCCCCTCACCCCCCGACAGGGCCCCAGTTAGCTCCTACGAGCAGTACTTC.

The V gene is TRBV9, the J gene TRBJ1-2; D remains unclear. The germline CDR1 and CDR2 sequences are SGDLS and YYNGEE. The CDR3 spans 15 residues. Trimming removed 10 bases at V and 0 bases at J, with 19 bases between. CDR3 nucleotide sequence: TGTGCCTCCATCGAGGGTACTAATGCTAACTATGGCTACACCTTC. The encoded protein is CASIEGTNANYGYTF.

This chain links TRBV27 with TRBJ1-5; 10 positions agree with TRBD1. Germline CDR1 and CDR2: MNHEY and SMNVEV (reference sequence). The V gene end was trimmed by 6 bases and the J gene end by 6 bases; junction bases not matched to a gene: 8. This CDR3 has 15 amino acids. CDR3 amino acids: CASREDRGGVQPQHF. The DNA for the CDR3 is TGTGCCAGCAGGGAGGACAGGGGGGGGGTTCAGCCCCAGCATTTT.

This clone was recorded only once. This chain joins TRBV10-2 and TRBJ2-5; a possible D gene is TRBD1 (5 bases). Trimming left V 6 bases short and J 1 base short, with 9 bases between. Looked up from germline, CDR1 is WSHSY and CDR2 is SAAADI. The CDR3 extends over 13 amino acids. CDR3 DNA sequence: TGCGCCAGCAGGGGGCCGCTCCAAGAGACCCAGTACTTC. Its protein is CASRGPLQETQYF.

The V call is TRBV5-1, the J call TRBJ1-1, with D possibly matching TRBD1 (6 bases). Looked up from germline, CDR1 is SGHRS and CDR2 is YFSETQ. V was shortened by 2 bases and J by 1 base, with 12 bases between the two germline ends. The CDR3 contains 15 residues. The CDR3 loop is CASSFSGASNTEAFF. The CDR3 nucleotides read TGCGCCAGCAGCTTCTCAGGGGCTTCGAACACTGAAGCTTTCTTT.

The V gene is TRBV5-1, the J gene TRBJ2-1, with 7 bases fitting TRBD1. The CDR3 is made up of 17 amino acids. The V gene's germline CDR1 is SGHRS and CDR2 YFSETQ. Trimming removed 2 bases from V and 6 bases from J; junction bases left unmatched: 14. The DNA of the CDR3 is TGCGCCAGCAGCTTCCCCGGGACAGCACAACAATTCAATGAGCAGTTCTTC. It codes for CASSFPGTAQQFNEQFF.

The rearrangement joins TRBV18 to TRBJ1-4; TRBD1 aligns across 8 bases. Germline CDR1 and CDR2: KGHSH and LQKENI. V shed 4 bases, J shed 6 bases, and the junction held 10 bases outside the gene matches. The CDR3 is made up of 16 amino acids. The CDR3 sequence is CASSQLSGGADEKLFF. The CDR3 DNA sequence: TGTGCCAGCTCACAGCTCTCAGGGGGCGCGGATGAAAAACTGTTTTTT.

The CDR3 DNA sequence: TGTGCCAGCAGTTACTCGACAGGGTTGCCCAATGAAAAACTGTTTTTT. Translation: CASSYSTGLPNEKLFF. V usage is TRBV6-5 and J usage is TRBJ1-4, with 7 positions matching TRBD1. This CDR3 region has 16 residues. Trimming at V came to 0 bases and at J to 5 bases, leaving 6 bases not matched to a gene. Germline loops: CDR1 MNHEY, CDR2 SVGAGI.

This chain joins TRBV27 and TRBJ2-1, with TRBD2 matching over 9 bases. The CDR3 extends over 15 amino acids. Germline CDR1 MNHEY, CDR2 SMNVEV (reference sequence). J gave up 2 bases and V 6 bases, and 5 bases lay outside the gene matches. CDR3 nucleotides: TGTGCCAGCAGGCATAGCGGGGGAACCTACAATGAGCAGTTCTTC. It specifies CASRHSGGTYNEQFF.

This clone came up a few times. The rearrangement uses TRBV15 and TRBJ2-5; 7 bases are a match to TRBD2. The length of the CDR3 is 14 residues. The germline V gene encodes CDR1 LNHNV and CDR2 YYDKDF (reference sequence). V dropped 3 bases and J dropped 0; count of bases not matched to a gene: 1. The CDR3: CATSSLADQETQYF. CDR3 in DNA: TGTGCCACCAGCAGTCTAGCGGACCAAGAGACCCAGTACTTC.

In its sample, this clone was seen a few times. This chain uses TRBV19 with TRBJ1-1; TRBD1 matches at 8 bases. This CDR3 contains 14 residues. Germline CDR1 and CDR2: LNHDA and SQIVND (reference sequence). With V trimmed by 5 bases and J by 6 bases, 8 bases remained unmatched. DNA for the CDR3: TGTGCCAGTAGTTTCAGGGGGCGACCACCTGAAGCTTTCTTT. Translation gives CASSFRGRPPEAFF.

CDR3 bases: TGTGCCAGCAGCTTTAGACCGGGACAGTTCTACAATGAGCAGTTCTTC. Encoded protein: CASSFRPGQFYNEQFF. The chain combines TRBV7-3 with TRBJ2-1; 7 bases are a match to TRBD1. V lost 3 bases to trimming and J lost 3 bases; unmatched junction nucleotides: 8. Germline assignment: CDR1 SGHTA and CDR2 FQGTGA. This CDR3 has 16 residues.

This sequence joins TRBV10-1 and TRBJ2-1; 11 bases match TRBD2. The germline V gene has CDR1 WNHNN and CDR2 SYGVQD (reference sequence). Trimming removed 4 bases from V and 10 bases from J; junction bases left unmatched: 9. The CDR3 loop spans 15 amino acids. Here the CDR3 reads CASSAGLAERVEQFF. In nucleotides, the CDR3 is TGCGCCAGCAGTGCGGGACTAGCGGAACGGGTGGAGCAGTTCTTC.

This chain links TRBV27 with TRBJ2-1; TRBD2 agrees at 10 bases. V lost 4 bases to trimming and J lost 7 bases; unmatched junction nucleotides: 13. From germline, CDR1 is MNHEY and CDR2 SMNVEV (reference sequence). The CDR3 sequence is 17 residues long. CDR3 protein: CASSSPAGGPYRNEQFF. The CDR3 DNA reads as TGTGCCAGCAGTTCCCCAGCGGGGGGGCCCTATCGGAATGAGCAGTTCTTC.

The rearrangement joins TRBV11-2 to TRBJ1-6; 10 positions agree with TRBD1. This CDR3 has 14 residues. J lost 9 bases, V lost 5 bases, and 4 bases had no gene match. In germline, CDR1 is SGHAT, CDR2 FQNNGV. CDR3 protein: CASSPRQGASPLHF. CDR3 in DNA: TGTGCCAGCAGCCCCAGACAGGGGGCTTCACCCCTCCACTTT.